This T cell receptor beta chain is drawn from a study of blood T cell repertoires in COVID-19 (dated by TCRdb to 2018 to 2020). Looking at the study overall: Samples covering the acute and convalescent phases of COVID-19 were provided by collaborators in the United States, Italy and Spain. A freely available public database, intended as a resource for researchers studying the immune response to SARS-CoV-2, is where the repertoires were released. Deeply sampled blood TCRbeta repertoires from subjects exposed to, actively infected with, or recovered from COVID-19 were included in the dataset. Samples came from the ongoing ImmuneRACE study (first 160 participants) plus 1,254 subjects from 6 global collaborators. Sample metadata almost always included a de-identified subject ID, COVID-19 status, age in years and sex. HLA class I and class II types, where available, came from metadata supplied by the sample provider rather than from assay-based typing. The prospective study material was composed of cDNA or gDNA derived from T cells, B-cell-depleted T cells, or PBMCs. The full study reports these points: The amount of clinical and demographic metadata varied by source and participant and was provided uncurated.

Comment on this clone: The antigen it binds to is not known. Per-base quality was not reported, and no clone a single base away is much larger than it.

The collaborating institutions used their own protocols to collect whole blood in K2EDTA tubes. For TCRbeta analysis, collaborators shipped samples in one of three forms: frozen whole blood, isolated PBMCs, or DNA extracted from either of those sample types. TCRbeta CDR3 regions were amplified from genomic DNA using the immunoSEQ Assay, a bias-controlled multiplex PCR. The authors' pipeline ran thus. Within the assay, amplification of reference gene primers was used to estimate how many nucleated cells each sample contained. To quantify the absolute abundance of each unique TCRbeta CDR3 rearrangement, sequence reads were collapsed and filtered. For each sample, productive Simpson clonality was calculated as the square root of Simpson's diversity index over productive rearrangements. The source is immuneACCESS, and TCRdb retained only in-frame sequences with V and J called. Part of the clones is not carried over; for the studies checked, unresolved V genes explain less than half of this, and the remainder is unexplained. The V and J calls and clone size are taken from that table; D and trimming were inferred from the DNA. The sample data list 60,000 or so clones, and almost 90% of these were observed just once. The top ten clones comprise about 13% of the sample.

Its CDR3 holds 14 amino acids, cysteine through phenylalanine. This entry keeps only the CDR3 DNA: 42 bases, framed from base 1. At the junction V is shortened by 2 bases and J by 7 bases, with 9 bases in between. The germline V gene yields MNHEY for CDR1 and SVGAGI for CDR2. The receptor was isolated from a man between 60 and 75 years old with active COVID-19. The chain employs TRBV6-5 and TRBJ1-6, with the D gene not confidently named. Sequenced sample: peripheral blood. The CDR3 protein sequence reads: CASSYVQTNSPLHF. The DNA sequence is given as TGTGCCAGCAGTTACGTACAGACCAATTCACCCCTCCACTTT.